This passage covers 15 T cell receptor beta chains from one sample sequenced in a study of T cell responses to AZD1222 COVID-19 vaccine. Assay used: immunoSEQ multiplex PCR; TCRdb lists only in-frame clones, some missing. The sample contains 180,000 or so clones, approximately 91% of which appear only once. The material sequenced was peripheral blood, taken 28 days after the second AZD1222 dose. These receptor sequences come from an adult who received the AZD1222 COVID-19 vaccine.

The chain uses TRBV5-1 and TRBJ2-1; D is uncertain. With 6 bases removed from V and 5 bases from J, the gap between germline ends came to 12 bases. Germline V gene data show CDR1 as SGHRS and CDR2 as YFSETQ. The CDR3 spans 13 residues. DNA of the CDR3: TGCGCCAGCACCTTTGTTGGCAACAATGAGCAGTTCTTC. Protein: CASTFVGNNEQFF.

The genes are TRBV5-1 and TRBJ1-2; possibly TRBD1 for D (6 bases). The CDR3 runs to 14 residues. The germline V and J ends were trimmed by 4 bases and 0 bases, with 10 bases remaining between them. Germline loops: CDR1 SGHRS, CDR2 YFSETQ. This CDR3 reads CASSRDTTNYGYTF. The CDR3 bases are TGCGCCAGCAGCCGGGACACTACTAACTATGGCTACACCTTC.

This chain joins TRBV7-8 and TRBJ2-7; the D gene is possibly TRBD2 (6 bases). The CDR3 consists of 14 residues. The V gene lost 5 bases and the J gene lost 1 base, with 12 bases spanning the gap. Germline V gene sequence: CDR1 SGHVS, CDR2 FQNEAQ. The chain's CDR3 is CASSLTRGSYEQYF. In DNA form, the CDR3 reads TGTGCCAGCAGCCTGACTAGAGGTTCCTACGAGCAGTACTTC.

The V call is TRBV6-4, the J call TRBJ2-1; 10 bases are shared with TRBD2. This CDR3 comprises 19 residues. CDR1 is MRHNA, CDR2 SNTAGT, per germline. V was clipped by 4 bases and J by 0 bases; unmatched bases: 12. The CDR3, as DNA: TGTGCCAGCAGTGTTGTGGGTAGCGGGAGGTCCTCCTCCTACAATGAGCAGTTCTTC. This gives the protein CASSVVGSGRSSSYNEQFF.

The rearrangement links TRBV7-9 to TRBJ1-6; D call uncertain. V lost 5 bases and J lost 11, with 16 bases in between. The germline V gene has CDR1 SEHNR and CDR2 FQNEAQ (reference sequence). This CDR3 has 14 residues. The CDR3 loop is CASSPPRAATPLHF. CDR3 coding DNA: TGTGCCAGCAGCCCGCCAAGAGCGGCTACACCCCTCCACTTT.

J is TRBJ1-5 and V is TRBV3-1 (or the pseudogene TRBV3-2); TRBD1 is a possible D gene (5 bases). Per germline, CDR1 LGHDT and CDR2 YNNKEL (reference sequence). This CDR3 region has 15 residues. Trimming pared 5 bases from V and 0 bases from J, leaving 11 bases between. In nucleotides, the CDR3 is TGTGCCAGCAGCTGGGCAGGGAATAGCAATCAGCCCCAGCATTTT. Translation gives CASSWAGNSNQPQHF.

This clone was picked up one time. This chain joins TRBV30 and TRBJ1-5; 8 bases agree with TRBD1. J lost 2 bases, V lost 2 bases, and 2 bases had no gene match. Looked up from germline, CDR1 is GTSNPN and CDR2 is SVGIG (reference sequence). This CDR3 region has 14 residues. The CDR3 reads CAWSPGGGNQPQHF. The CDR3 bases are TGTGCCTGGAGTCCAGGGGGCGGCAATCAGCCCCAGCATTTT.

The chain carries TRBV7-9 and TRBJ2-2; the match to TRBD1 covers 8 bases. V gave up 1 base and J gave up 5 bases; unmatched junction bases: 6. Germline values: CDR1 SEHNR, CDR2 FQNEAQ (reference sequence). The CDR3 consists of 16 residues. CDR3 region: CASSLEWDRRTGELFF. In nucleotides, the CDR3 is TGTGCCAGCAGCTTAGAATGGGACAGGAGGACCGGGGAGCTGTTTTTT.

The chain joins TRBV25-1 to TRBJ2-3, with D unresolved. The V gene's germline CDR1 is MGHDK and CDR2 SYGVNS. Trimming took 5 bases from V and 1 from J, leaving 10 bases between them. This CDR3 comprises 14 residues. CDR3 protein: CASSSLLGTDTQYF. The CDR3 coding sequence is TGTGCCAGCAGTTCCCTTTTAGGCACAGATACGCAGTATTTT. Together with reference TRBV25-1 and TRBJ2-3, the CDR3 gives the full variable domain: EADIYQTPRYLVIGTGKKITLECSQTMGHDKMYWYQQDPGMELHLIHYSYGVNSTEKGDLSSESTVSRIRTEHFPLTLESARPSHTSQYLCASSSLLGTDTQYFGPGTRLTVL.

This chain connects TRBV30 to TRBJ1-3; 7 bases fit TRBD1. V dropped 3 bases and J dropped 4; count of bases not matched to a gene: 9. CDR1 is GTSNPN and CDR2 is SVGIG in the germline V gene (reference sequence). This CDR3 spans 15 amino acids. Written as DNA, the CDR3 is TGTGCCTGGAGCACCTATGACAGGGTCGGAAACACCATATATTTT. Its protein is CAWSTYDRVGNTIYF.

This sequence joins TRBV7-9 and TRBJ1-5; 8 positions match TRBD1. Germline V lookup: CDR1 SEHNR, CDR2 FQNEAQ (reference sequence). V trimming: 5 bases; J trimming: 6 bases; junction bases outside the gene matches: 6. This CDR3 has 14 amino acids. The CDR3 coding sequence is TGTGCCAGCAGCACTCAGGGGGCGGGTCAGCCCCAGCATTTT. It yields the protein CASSTQGAGQPQHF.

The gene calls are TRBV5-4 and TRBJ1-1, with a weak D call TRBD1 (5 bases). Germline assignment: CDR1 SGHNT and CDR2 YYREEE (reference sequence). The V gene lost 2 bases and the J gene lost 5 bases, with 13 bases spanning the gap. CDR3 length equals 14 residues. The CDR3 loop is CASSFRDSRTEAFF. The DNA for the CDR3 is TGTGCCAGCAGCTTCCGGGACTCGAGGACTGAAGCTTTCTTT.

Here the CDR3 reads CASSPRLQGDTGELFF. CDR3 DNA: TGTGCCAGCTCACCACGATTACAGGGAGACACCGGGGAGCTGTTTTTT. The chain combines TRBV18 with TRBJ2-2; D is possibly TRBD1 (6 bases). V was shortened by 1 base and J by 3 bases, with 12 bases between the two germline ends. In germline, CDR1 is KGHSH, CDR2 LQKENI. This CDR3 comprises 16 residues.

The rearrangement links TRBV4-1 to TRBJ1-3; 7 nucleotides match TRBD1. There are 14 residues in the CDR3. J lost 6 bases, V lost 0 bases, and 2 bases had no gene match. Per the germline V gene, CDR1 is MGHRA and CDR2 is YSYEKL. CDR3 coding DNA: TGCGCCAGCAGCCAAGAACAGGGGCTAAACACCATATATTTT. This sequence encodes CASSQEQGLNTIYF.

The chain carries TRBV2 and TRBJ1-4, with 7 bases identical to TRBD1. Germline lookup yields CDR1 SNHLY and CDR2 FYNNEI. This CDR3 is 14 amino acids long. V gave up 7 bases and J gave up 8 bases; unmatched junction bases: 10. As DNA, the CDR3 is TGTGCCAGCAATAGTCAGGGGGGAAGGGAAAAACTGTTTTTT. Protein sequence: CASNSQGGREKLFF. The variable domain in full, with the rest retrieved from reference TRBV2 and TRBJ1-4, is EPEVTQTPSHQVTQMGQEVILRCVPISNHLYFYWYRQILGQKVEFLVSFYNNEISEKSEIFDDQFSVERPDGSNFTLKIRSTKLEDSAMYFCASNSQGGREKLFFGSGTQLSVL.